This is a list of T cell receptor beta chains from one sample in a study of cytomegalovirus exposure and HLA in healthy donors. The repertoire was sequenced with immunoSEQ multiplex PCR; TCRdb's copy has only in-frame clones and lacks some. The sample includes tens of thousands of clones, approximately 67% of them seen just once. The source material was PBMCs. These receptors were obtained from a middle-aged man in good health and CMV-seropositive. Both conserved end residues are part of each CDR3.

TRBV4-3	TRBJ1-2	CASSQLNRDSSYGYTF
TRBV28	TRBJ1-4	CASSFGQGFEKLFF
TRBV6-1	TRBJ2-7	CASSEFSRYEQYF
TRBV6-4	TRBJ1-2	CASSGGQGDGYTF
TRBV28	TRBJ1-3	CASSPDTIFSGNTIYF
TRBV25-1	TRBJ2-3	CASRPGLAPDTQYF
TRBV28	TRBJ1-5	CASSRIPGIASNQPQHF
TRBV19	TRBJ1-5	CASSLVGANQPQHF
TRBV6-5	TRBJ1-5	CASRRQSDQPQHF
TRBV28	TRBJ1-2	CASTLGGAQTNYGYTF
TRBV15	TRBJ2-1	CATSRPASGYEQFF
TRBV28	TRBJ1-2	CASSLYSANYGYTF
TRBV7-6	TRBJ1-5	CASSLEGGVGNQPQHF
TRBV28	TRBJ1-5	CASTPAGKSNQPQHF
TRBV6-6	TRBJ1-4	CASGDESGGSDEKLFF
TRBV6-5	TRBJ1-1	CASSYSRNTEAFF
TRBV7-3	TRBJ2-2	CASSLQGNTGELFF
TRBV19	TRBJ2-1	CASSISGQGRNEQFF
TRBV2	TRBJ2-1	CASSEGLGLAGSNEQFF
TRBV7-6	TRBJ2-7	CASSPQGRGEKQYF
TRBV5-1	TRBJ1-1	CASSLEMRTEAFF
TRBV5-1	TRBJ1-2	CASSRAEAYGYTF
TRBV29-1	TRBJ2-2	CSVLGQGDTYTGELFF
TRBV29-1	TRBJ2-7	CSVEDQKGKGGYEQYF
TRBV5-1	TRBJ2-5	CASSLGQGHETQYF